This T cell receptor (beta chain) came from a study of OX40 agonist ivuxolimab in advanced cancers. The wider study: Subjects had a mean age of roughly 60 years, with a range of 23 to 79; around 80% were male.

From germline, CDR1 is SGHTS and CDR2 YDEGEE. Trimming stripped 1 base from V and 3 bases from J, with 14 bases between. The CDR3 covers 16 residues. This clone came up once. The antigen is unknown. Profiled with immunoSEQ multiplex PCR; TCRdb holds only in-frame clones, not every one. The table records approximately 70,000 clones, around 94% of them present only once. Study-wide results and limits: Some nonresponders likewise displayed low normalized T-cell clonal expansion. There was clonal expansion of CD4+ and CD8+ blood T cells by week 6 at 0.1 to 3.0 mg/kg.

The chain joins TRBV5-8 to TRBJ2-1; D gene uncertain. The material was CD4+ or CD8+ T cells sorted from blood, obtained in a trial of the OX40 agonist ivuxolimab. The sequence derives from an adult with an advanced solid tumor such as melanoma, head and neck, liver or kidney cancer. CDR3 nucleotides: TGTGCCAGCAGCTTGCTGGGGTCGCGCGGCTACAATGAGCAGTTCTTC. As protein: CASSLLGSRGYNEQFF.